Following are 8 T cell receptor beta chains from one sample sequenced in a study of metastatic and nonmetastatic thyroid tumors. TCRdb re-called the PCR reads through MiXCR. This table has about 7,600 clones, roughly 27% appearing once. Treatment of any kind had been given to no patient before thyroid surgery. The sequencing input was adjacent normal tissue. The receptors derive from a female donor with papillary thyroid cancer or a benign thyroid nodule (not recorded which). Some clones in this sample may be carry-over from other donors' samples.

DNA of the CDR3: TGTGCCAGCAGTGAACAGGGGACGTCCGCTTCTTGGGGTGGTGGCTACACCTTC. Its protein product is CASSEQGTSASWGGGYTF. V gene TRBV6-1 combines with J gene TRBJ1-2; D perhaps matches TRBD1 (6 bases). The germline CDR1 and CDR2 sequences are MNHNS and SASEGT. The length of the CDR3 is 18 residues. The germline V and J ends were trimmed by 2 bases and 7 bases, with 26 bases remaining between them.

The chain is built from TRBV19 and TRBJ1-1, with D unresolved. V was trimmed by 9 bases and J by 6 bases, leaving 14 bases between them. The CDR3 loop spans 12 amino acids. Germline CDR1 and CDR2: LNHDA and SQIVND (reference sequence). Here the CDR3 reads CASTGFPSEAFF. The DNA of the CDR3 is TGTGCCAGCACGGGGTTTCCGTCTGAAGCTTTCTTT.

The rearrangement uses TRBV5-1 and TRBJ2-7; D may be TRBD2 (6 bases). Germline V gene data show CDR1 as SGHRS and CDR2 as YFSETQ. Trimming shortened V by 4 bases and J by 1 base, and 15 bases separated the two germline ends. The CDR3 loop spans 15 amino acids. CDR3 in amino acids: CASSEAGGFSYEQYF. In nucleotides, the CDR3 is TGCGCCAGCAGCGAGGCCGGGGGTTTTTCCTACGAGCAGTACTTC.

This clone occurred a few times. This sequence joins TRBV6-1 and TRBJ1-2, with D possibly TRBD1 on 5 matching bases. CDR1 is MNHNS, CDR2 SASEGT, per germline. The CDR3 sequence is 14 residues long. The V end was cut by 4 bases, the J end by 3 bases, with 12 bases between. The CDR3 protein is CASSAVSGHYGYTF. Here the CDR3 DNA reads TGTGCCAGCAGTGCAGTCTCAGGGCACTATGGCTACACCTTC.

This chain connects TRBV29-1 to TRBJ1-4; 7 nucleotides align to TRBD1. This CDR3 has 13 amino acids. The trim removed 6 bases at V and 5 bases at J, leaving 6 bases unmatched. Per germline, CDR1 SQVTM and CDR2 ANQGSEA. The CDR3, as DNA: TGCAGCGTAGAGCAGGGGGTGAATGAAAAACTGTTTTTT. It specifies CSVEQGVNEKLFF. The complete variable domain, with remaining parts taken from reference TRBV29-1 and TRBJ1-4, reads SAVISQKPSRDICQRGTSLTIQCQVDSQVTMMFWYRQQPGQSLTLIATANQGSEATYESGFVIDKFPISRPNLTFSTLTVSNMSPEDSSIYLCSVEQGVNEKLFFGSGTQLSVL.

The CDR3 reads CASSFSRGRSYNEQFF. CDR3 bases: TGCGCCAGCAGCTTCTCCAGGGGCAGGTCCTACAATGAGCAGTTCTTC. The chain recombines TRBV5-1 with TRBJ2-1; possible D gene TRBD1, 6 bases. Trimming cost V 2 bases and J 1 base, with 13 bases left between them. Germline CDR1 SGHRS, CDR2 YFSETQ. The CDR3 sequence is 16 residues long.

This clone was seen a handful of times. The chain links TRBV5-1 to TRBJ2-7; 11 bases agree with TRBD2. The CDR3 length is 14 residues. CDR1 is SGHRS, CDR2 YFSETQ, per germline. J was trimmed by 4 bases and V by 2 bases; bases with no gene match: 2. The CDR3 DNA sequence: TGCGCCAGCAGCTTCGCTAGCGGGAGGTACGAGCAGTACTTC. Its translation is CASSFASGRYEQYF.

The table lists this clone with a few counts. The J gene is TRBJ2-1, the V gene TRBV25-1; 7 bases line up with TRBD2. Germline lookup yields CDR1 MGHDK and CDR2 SYGVNS. This CDR3 has 17 residues. V was pared by 0 bases and J by 4 bases, with 9 bases of the junction left unmatched. The CDR3 spells CASSEYGGRARYNEQFF. DNA of the CDR3: TGTGCCAGCAGTGAATATGGCGGGAGAGCCCGATACAATGAGCAGTTCTTC.